This T cell receptor (beta chain) was sequenced for a study of blood T cell repertoires in COVID-19. Looking at the study overall: Samples of COVID-19 (acute and convalescent) were obtained from the United States, Italy and Spain.

Participants were aged about 18 to 100 years from 20 to 30 US areas. Recovered Cohort 3 donors showed two negative PCRs, clearance, or symptom resolution. The repertoire was sequenced with immunoSEQ multiplex PCR; TCRdb's copy has only in-frame clones and lacks some. The sample consists of under 300,000 clones, around 86% of them appearing once. Trimming at V came to 4 bases and at J to 8 bases, leaving 9 bases not matched to a gene. Germline CDR1 is SGHVS and CDR2 is FQNEAQ. This CDR3 spans 15 amino acids. This receptor was obtained from a man younger than 30 who had recovered from COVID-19. The sequenced material came from PBMCs or T cells enriched from blood (not recorded which). This chain uses TRBV7-8 with TRBJ1-2, with 11 positions matching TRBD1. CDR3: CASSSAGQGAKGYTF. Written as DNA, the CDR3 is TGTGCCAGCAGCTCAGCCGGACAGGGGGCTAAAGGCTACACCTTC.